The rows below give T cell receptor beta chains drawn from one sample of a study of identical twins' blood T cells. TCRdb re-called the 5' RACE reads through MiXCR, storing one row per CDR3 protein. This table holds 400,000 or so distinct CDR3 sequences, 25% to 35% found once. The sample was PBMCs. The source of these receptors is a woman aged 18-49 years in good health. The CDR3 runs from the conserved cysteine through the conserved F or W. D genes are given only for firm matches. Expanded clones get a size class; other rows say once, few or many, or leave the size out.

d_call j_call clone_size v_call cdr3_nt cdr3_aa
NA TRBJ1-2 NA TRBV20-1 TGCAGTGCTAGAGCCGGACTGAACTATGGCTACACCTTC CSARAGLNYGYTF
NA TRBJ2-2 NA TRBV5-6 TGTGCCAGCAGTCCGCTCCGGACTCCGAAGACCGGGGAGCTGTTTTTT CASSPLRTPKTGELFF
NA TRBJ2-4 NA TRBV12-3/TRBV12-4 TGTGCCAGCAACAGAAGGGGGTACCAAAACATTCAGTACTTC CASNRRGYQNIQYF
NA TRBJ2-5 many TRBV27 TGTGCCAGCAGAATCGGGTTGATCCAGTACTTC CASRIGLIQYF
NA TRBJ1-1 few TRBV10-3 TGTGCCACCCACTCGCAAGGGAGAGCGAACACTGAAGCTTTCTTT CATHSQGRANTEAFF
TRBD1 TRBJ2-5 NA TRBV5-1 TGCGCCAGCAGCTCCAACACAGGGGGTCAAGAGACCCAGTACTTC CASSSNTGGQETQYF
TRBD2 TRBJ2-5 NA TRBV2 TGTGCCAGCAGTGGGACTAGCGGACAAGAGACCCAGTACTTC CASSGTSGQETQYF
NA TRBJ1-1 many TRBV2 TGTGCCAGCTTCAGATTCGTGTTCATGAACACTGAAGCTTTCTTT CASFRFVFMNTEAFF
NA TRBJ2-2 NA TRBV20-1 TGCAGTGCCAAGAGAATGGGCGGGGAGCTGTTTTTT CSAKRMGGELFF
NA TRBJ1-4 few TRBV7-9 TGTGCCAGCAGCTGGGACGGTGGTAATGAAAAACTGTTTTTT CASSWDGGNEKLFF
TRBD2 TRBJ2-2 NA TRBV7-9 TGTGCCAGCAGCTTAACAGCGGGAGGGTACACCGGGGAGCTGTTTTTT CASSLTAGGYTGELFF
NA TRBJ2-3 few TRBV7-2 TGTGCCAGCAGCTTAGCGCAAGCGGCAGATACGCAGTATTTT CASSLAQAADTQYF
TRBD2 TRBJ2-2 NA TRBV3-1 TGTGCCAGCAGATCCCGACTAGCACCAACCGGGGAGCTGTTTTTT CASRSRLAPTGELFF
NA TRBJ1-2 many TRBV20-1 TGCAGTGCTAGTCGGTCAGACAACTATGGCTACACCTTC CSASRSDNYGYTF
TRBD1 TRBJ1-4 few TRBV7-2 TGTGCCAGCAGCTTAGAGTGGGCCAGGGGGCAGGAAAAACTGTTTTTT CASSLEWARGQEKLFF
TRBD1 TRBJ1-1 NA TRBV11-2 TGTGCCAGCATCCCTAGAACTAAGACAGGGGCGAACACTGAAGCTTTCTTT CASIPRTKTGANTEAFF
NA TRBJ2-1 few TRBV5-1 TGCGCCAGCAGCTTCTCATCCGGGAACTACAATGAGCAGTTCTTC CASSFSSGNYNEQFF
NA TRBJ2-7 NA TRBV20-1 TGCAGTGCTCGTAACAGGGACGAGCAGTACTTC CSARNRDEQYF
TRBD2 TRBJ2-3 few TRBV20-1 TGCAGTGCTAGCCGCCTAGCGGGGCCAGATACGCAGTATTTT CSASRLAGPDTQYF
TRBD2 TRBJ2-7 NA TRBV20-1 TGCAGTGCTAAACTCATAGGACTAGCGGTTCCCTACGACCAGTACTTC CSAKLIGLAVPYDQYF
NA TRBJ1-1 NA TRBV7-9 TGTGCCAGCAGCCCAAGACTCCCCATGAACACTGAAGCTTTCTTT CASSPRLPMNTEAFF
TRBD1 TRBJ1-5 few TRBV29-1 TGCAGCGTTGCCTTGGGACAGAATCAGCCCCAGCATTTT CSVALGQNQPQHF